This T cell receptor beta chain was recovered during a study of blood T cell repertoires in COVID-19 (dated by TCRdb to 2018 to 2021). Study-level background: Samples covering the acute and convalescent phases of COVID-19 were provided by collaborators in the United States, Italy and Spain. The prospective study material was composed of cDNA or gDNA derived from T cells, B-cell-depleted T cells, or PBMCs. Subjects who had been exposed to COVID-19, were actively infected with it, or had recovered from it provided the deeply sampled blood TCRbeta repertoires that made up the dataset. The repertoires were released in a freely available public database meant as a resource for research on the immune response to SARS-CoV-2. The samples were drawn from two sources: the first 160 participants of the ongoing ImmuneRACE study, and over 950 subjects contributed by 6 global collaborators. Nearly every sample came with metadata listing a de-identified subject ID, COVID-19 status, age in years and sex. Where available, HLA class I and class II types were obtained from metadata supplied by the sample provider rather than from assay-based typing. Summary of the overall study and its limitations: Clinical and demographic metadata were provided uncurated, with the amount varying by source and participant.

Whole blood was collected in K2EDTA tubes by collaborating institutions according to the institutions' own protocols. For TCRbeta analysis, collaborators shipped samples as frozen whole blood, isolated PBMCs, or DNA extracted from either of those sample types. The immunoSEQ Assay, a bias-controlled multiplex PCR, was used to amplify TCRbeta CDR3 regions from genomic DNA. Regarding the original processing steps: The number of nucleated cells in each sample was estimated by amplification of reference gene primers within the assay. To quantify the absolute abundance of each unique TCRbeta CDR3 rearrangement, sequence reads were collapsed and filtered. Productive Simpson clonality was computed per sample as the square root of Simpson's diversity index over productive rearrangements. TCRdb limited this immuneACCESS table to in-frame rearrangements with V and J called. A share of clones is missing; checked studies link under half to unresolved V genes, and the rest is unexplained. From that table come the V and J calls and clone size; the DNA was used to work out D and trimming. The sample table contains more than 60,000 clones; only one count was recorded for roughly 85% of them. The ten largest make up just over 40% of the sample.

This clone was counted a few times. What antigen it recognizes has not been identified. The input lacks base qualities; no much larger clone sits a single base away. CDR1 SGHRS and CDR2 YFSETQ are derived from the germline V gene. The CDR3 spans 15 residues, from the cysteine through the phenylalanine. The kept DNA is CDR3 alone, 45 bases in frame from the first base. V is pared back by 5 bases and J by 0 bases, with 12 bases lying between the germline termini. This sequence originates from a human donor in a cohort sampled during active COVID-19. Material for sequencing was peripheral blood. The rearranged segments are TRBV5-1 and TRBJ1-3, with the D gene too uncertain to name. Here is the DNA: TGCGCCAGCAGGCCGACGAGGTCCTCTGGAAACACCATATATTTT. Translated, it reads CASRPTRSSGNTIYF.